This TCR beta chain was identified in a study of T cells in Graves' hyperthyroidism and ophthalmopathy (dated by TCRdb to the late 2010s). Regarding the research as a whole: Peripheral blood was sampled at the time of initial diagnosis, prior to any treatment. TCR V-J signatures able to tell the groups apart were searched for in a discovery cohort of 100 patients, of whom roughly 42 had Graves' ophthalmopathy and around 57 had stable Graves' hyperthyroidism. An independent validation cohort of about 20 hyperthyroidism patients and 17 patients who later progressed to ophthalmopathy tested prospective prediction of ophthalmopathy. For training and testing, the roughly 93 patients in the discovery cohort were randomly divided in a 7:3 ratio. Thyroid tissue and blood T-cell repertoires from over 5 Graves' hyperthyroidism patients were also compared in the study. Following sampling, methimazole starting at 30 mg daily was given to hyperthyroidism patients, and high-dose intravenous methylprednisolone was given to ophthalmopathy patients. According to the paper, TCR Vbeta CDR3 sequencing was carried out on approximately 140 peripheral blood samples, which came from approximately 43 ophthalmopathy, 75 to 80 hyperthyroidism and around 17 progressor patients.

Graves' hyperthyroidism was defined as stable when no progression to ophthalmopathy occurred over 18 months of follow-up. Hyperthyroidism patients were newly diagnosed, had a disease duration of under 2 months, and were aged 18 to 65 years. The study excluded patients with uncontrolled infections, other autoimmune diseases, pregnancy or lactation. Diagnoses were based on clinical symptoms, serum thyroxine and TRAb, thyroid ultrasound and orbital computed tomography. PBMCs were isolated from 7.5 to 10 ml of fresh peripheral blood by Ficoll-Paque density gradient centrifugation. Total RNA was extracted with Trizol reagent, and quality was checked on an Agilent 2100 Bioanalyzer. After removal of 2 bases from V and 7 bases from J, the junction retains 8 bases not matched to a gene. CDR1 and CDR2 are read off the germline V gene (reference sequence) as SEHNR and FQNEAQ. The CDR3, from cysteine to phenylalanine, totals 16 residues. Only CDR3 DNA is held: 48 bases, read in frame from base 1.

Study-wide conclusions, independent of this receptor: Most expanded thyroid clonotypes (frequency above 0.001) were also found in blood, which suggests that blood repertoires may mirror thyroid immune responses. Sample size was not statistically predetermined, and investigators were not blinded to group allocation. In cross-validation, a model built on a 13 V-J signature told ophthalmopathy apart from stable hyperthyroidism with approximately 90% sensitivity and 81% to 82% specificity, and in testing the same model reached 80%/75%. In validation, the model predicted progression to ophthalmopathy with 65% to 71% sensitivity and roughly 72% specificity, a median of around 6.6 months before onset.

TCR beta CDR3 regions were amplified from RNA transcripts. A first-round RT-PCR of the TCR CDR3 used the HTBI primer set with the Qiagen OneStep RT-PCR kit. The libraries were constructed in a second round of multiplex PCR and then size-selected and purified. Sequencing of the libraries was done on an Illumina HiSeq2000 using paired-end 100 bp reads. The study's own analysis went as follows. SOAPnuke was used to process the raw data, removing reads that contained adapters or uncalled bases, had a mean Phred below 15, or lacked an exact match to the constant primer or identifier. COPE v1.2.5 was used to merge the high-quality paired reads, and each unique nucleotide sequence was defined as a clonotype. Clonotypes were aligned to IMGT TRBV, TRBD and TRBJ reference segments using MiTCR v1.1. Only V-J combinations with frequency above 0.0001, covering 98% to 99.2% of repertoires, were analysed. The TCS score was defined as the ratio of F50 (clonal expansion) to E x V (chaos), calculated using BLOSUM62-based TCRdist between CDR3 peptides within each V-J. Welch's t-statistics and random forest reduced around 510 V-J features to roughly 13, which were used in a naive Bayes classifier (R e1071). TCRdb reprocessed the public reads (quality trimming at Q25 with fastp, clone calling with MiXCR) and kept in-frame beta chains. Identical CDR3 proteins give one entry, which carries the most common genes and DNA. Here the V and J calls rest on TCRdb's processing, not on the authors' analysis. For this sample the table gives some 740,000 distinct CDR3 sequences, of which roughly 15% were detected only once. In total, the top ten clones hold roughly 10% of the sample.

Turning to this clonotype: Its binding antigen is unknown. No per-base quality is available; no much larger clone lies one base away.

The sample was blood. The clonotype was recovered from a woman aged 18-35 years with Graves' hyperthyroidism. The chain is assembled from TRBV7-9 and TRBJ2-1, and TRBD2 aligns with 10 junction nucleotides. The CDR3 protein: CASSLSLAGEANEQFF. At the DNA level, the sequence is TGTGCCAGCAGCTTAAGTCTAGCGGGAGAAGCGAATGAGCAGTTCTTC.